These 15 T cell receptor beta chains originate from one sample sequenced in a study of cytomegalovirus exposure and HLA in healthy donors. PCR was performed using 60 Vbeta and 13 Jbeta primers. Libraries were prepared by immunoSEQ multiplex PCR; TCRdb keeps only in-frame clonotypes and omits some of them. The sample includes about 150,000 clones, around four fifths of them seen just once. The sample taken for sequencing was PBMCs. The receptor source for this set is a boy between 2 and 10 years old in good health and CMV-seronegative.

The chain combines TRBV30 with TRBJ1-6; D is undetermined. The germline gives CDR1 GTSNPN, CDR2 SVGIG (reference sequence). V was cut by 2 bases and J by 0 bases, with 5 bases left in between. The CDR3 loop spans 14 amino acids. CDR3 region: CAWSKSSYNSPLHF. Written as DNA, the CDR3 is TGTGCCTGGAGTAAGAGCTCCTATAATTCACCCCTCCACTTT.

V gene TRBV9 combines with J gene TRBJ1-1; 7 bases map to TRBD1. V lost 0 bases and J lost 7; bases outside the gene matches: 6. Germline CDR1 SGDLS, CDR2 YYNGEE. The CDR3 consists of 14 residues. The DNA of the CDR3 is TGTGCCAGCAGCGTAGCGGGGGACAGTATTGAAGCTTTCTTT. The encoded protein is CASSVAGDSIEAFF.

This clone was seen more than once but under ten times. This chain links TRBV11-3 with TRBJ1-1; D not certain. Germline CDR1 reads SGHNT; CDR2 reads YENEEA. This CDR3 spans 15 amino acids. Trimming pared 4 bases from V and 4 bases from J, leaving 16 bases between. The CDR3 nucleotides read TGTGCCAGCAGCTCCCTCGGTCGCAAGAGCACTGAAGCTTTCTTT. It translates to CASSSLGRKSTEAFF. Full variable domain (remainder filled in from reference TRBV11-3 and TRBJ1-1): EAGVVQSPRYKIIEKKQPVAFWCNPISGHNTLYWYLQNLGQGPELLIRYENEEAVDDSQLPKDRFSAERLKGVDSTLKIQPAELGDSAVYLCASSSLGRKSTEAFFGQGTRLTVV.

The chain uses TRBV28 and TRBJ1-4, with TRBD1 identical over 8 bases. The germline V gene has CDR1 MDHEN and CDR2 SYDVKM. The CDR3 has 16 amino acids. V lost 6 bases, J lost 10 bases, and 16 bases stayed unmatched. The CDR3 coding sequence is TGTGCCAGCAGCTTTCCGGGGGACAGGTCCCATCGAAAACTGTTTTTT. The encoded protein is CASSFPGDRSHRKLFF.

The V gene is TRBV18, the J gene TRBJ2-7; D is uncertain. The CDR3 loop spans 16 amino acids. Germline assignment: CDR1 KGHSH and CDR2 LQKENI. Trimming shortened V by 2 bases and J by 7 bases, and 21 bases separated the two germline ends. The CDR3 spells CASSPVKSLIKNEQYF. The CDR3, as DNA: TGTGCCAGCTCACCAGTTAAGTCCCTAATTAAAAATGAGCAGTACTTC.

V is TRBV7-9 and J is TRBJ2-5; maybe TRBD2 (7 bases). The J call may be in error: the DNA end matches TRBJ2-7 better. The CDR3 runs 15 residues. CDR1 is SEHNR, CDR2 FQNEAQ, per germline (reference sequence). For the CDR3, the DNA is TGTGCCAGCAGCCCCGGGGGGCTGATTGTCGACGAGCAGTACTTC. This codes for CASSPGGLIVDEQYF.

The CDR3 nucleotides read TGTGCCAGCAGTCCGACAGGGTCTACTGAAGCTTTCTTT. Its protein is CASSPTGSTEAFF. The V gene is TRBV6-5, the J gene TRBJ1-1; 7 bases match TRBD1. The V and J ends lost 5 bases and 5 bases, in that order; junction bases with no gene match: 5. This CDR3 spans 13 amino acids. Germline CDR1 and CDR2: MNHEY and SVGAGI.

The genes are TRBV9 and TRBJ1-1, with D maybe TRBD1 (5 bases). The CDR3 totals 15 residues. V gave up 2 bases and J gave up 3 bases, with 14 bases separating them. Germline V gene lookup returns CDR1 SGDLS and CDR2 YYNGEE. CDR3 sequence (DNA): TGTGCCAGCAGCGTTAGGGAGGGAGGGGACACTGAAGCTTTCTTT. Translated, it gives CASSVREGGDTEAFF.

The chain has TRBV15 and TRBJ1-2, with D hard to call. Germline V CDR1 and CDR2: LNHNV, YYDKDF (reference sequence). Trimming cost V 0 bases and J 0 bases, with 11 bases left between them. The CDR3 runs 16 residues. The CDR3, as DNA: TGTGCCACCAGCAGAGAACGTGGGCAGACTAACTATGGCTACACCTTC. Encoded protein: CATSRERGQTNYGYTF.

This sequence joins TRBV4-1 and TRBJ2-1, with TRBD2 matching 11 bases. Germline values: CDR1 MGHRA, CDR2 YSYEKL. The junction had 4 bases not matched to a gene; V was cut back by 0 bases and J by 6 bases. This CDR3 contains 16 residues. Here the CDR3 reads CASSQDPGLAANEQFF. The CDR3 coding sequence is TGCGCCAGCAGCCAAGATCCGGGACTAGCGGCCAATGAGCAGTTCTTC.

The chain combines TRBV5-4 with TRBJ2-3; D is uncertain. Germline loops: CDR1 SGHNT, CDR2 YYREEE (reference sequence). With 0 bases removed from V and 0 bases from J, the gap between germline ends came to 8 bases. The CDR3 runs 15 residues. The CDR3 bases are TGTGCCAGCAGCTTGGGTCAGGCTAGCACAGATACGCAGTATTTT. It yields the protein CASSLGQASTDTQYF.

This clone was counted between two and nine times. The rearrangement uses TRBV7-9 and TRBJ1-2, with 9 bases aligning to TRBD1. The ends lost 7 bases at V and 8 bases at J; junction bases unmatched: 8. This CDR3 is built from 13 residues. The V gene's germline CDR1 is SEHNR and CDR2 FQNEAQ (reference sequence). CDR3 DNA: TGTGCCAGCATCTCACAGGGGGCCCACGGCTACACCTTC. Encoded protein: CASISQGAHGYTF. The full variable domain, in which reference TRBV7-9 and TRBJ1-2 provide the parts outside the CDR3, is DTGVSQNPRHKITKRGQNVTFRCDPISEHNRLYWYRQTLGQGPEFLTYFQNEAQLEKSRLLSDRFSAERPKGSFSTLEIQRTEQGDSAMYLCASISQGAHGYTFGSGTRLTVV.

This clone was detected only once. This rearrangement joins TRBV4-1 to TRBJ2-7, with 8 positions matching TRBD1. Trimming removed 2 bases from V and 6 bases from J; junction bases left unmatched: 6. CDR1 and CDR2 from the germline V gene are MGHRA and YSYEKL. This CDR3 spans 14 amino acids. The CDR3 sequence: CASSQIIDRGEQYF. The CDR3 DNA reads TGCGCCAGCAGCCAAATTATTGACAGGGGCGAGCAGTACTTC.

This rearrangement joins TRBV11-3 to TRBJ2-7; TRBD2 aligns across 8 bases. The CDR3 has 15 amino acids. V trimming: 7 bases; J trimming: 4 bases; junction bases outside the gene matches: 12. Germline lookup yields CDR1 SGHNT and CDR2 YENEEA. CDR3 DNA: TGTGCCAGCACCCCAACCCCGGGACTAGGGTACGAGCAGTACTTC. Its translation: CASTPTPGLGYEQYF.

The chain carries TRBV28 and TRBJ1-1; D unclear. CDR1 and CDR2 from the germline V gene are MDHEN and SYDVKM. V was shortened by 7 bases and J by 4 bases, with 10 bases between the two germline ends. CDR3 size: 12 residues. CDR3 DNA: TGTGCCAGCAAGAGGGCGGCCACTGAAGCTTTCTTT. Translating it yields CASKRAATEAFF.